These 21 T cell receptor beta chains originate from one sample sequenced in a study of CD8 T cells in ankylosing spondylitis. Notes on the study in general: Ankylosing spondylitis blood appeared to carry a characteristic TCR beta motif of fewer than 10 highly homologous variants.

TCRdb re-derived calls from the 5' RACE reads in MiXCR, one entry per CDR3 protein. The profile shows approximately 400,000 distinct CDR3 sequences, under 20% of them singletons. No antigen is known for these receptors. Sequenced input: blood, either unsorted or a sorted T cell fraction (not recorded which). The receptors come from a male donor with ankylosing spondylitis.

This clonotype was seen many times. This chain uses TRBV20-1 with TRBJ2-2, with 13 bases matching TRBD2. Germline loops: CDR1 DFQATT, CDR2 SNEGSKA (reference sequence). The CDR3 loop spans 15 amino acids. V trimming: 5 bases; J trimming: 4 bases; junction bases outside the gene matches: 4. The CDR3 region is CSARTSGGGTGELFF. CDR3 sequence (DNA): TGCAGTGCTCGGACTAGCGGGGGCGGCACCGGGGAGCTGTTTTTT.

This clonotype was found many times. The chain couples TRBV12-3 or TRBV12-4 to TRBJ2-5; 7 nucleotides line up with TRBD1. The CDR3 is made up of 15 amino acids. Trimming at V came to 3 bases and at J to 4 bases, leaving 8 bases not matched to a gene. The CDR3 bases are TGTGCCAGCAGTTTTAACCGGGCAGGGGGAGAGACCCAGTACTTC. Translation: CASSFNRAGGETQYF.

CDR3 region: CASSVTGGGNEKLFF. The CDR3, as DNA: TGTGCCAGCAGTGTCACAGGGGGCGGGAATGAAAAACTGTTTTTT. The rearrangement joins TRBV6-1 to TRBJ1-4, with 9 bases identical to TRBD1. Germline CDR1 and CDR2: MNHNS and SASEGT. This CDR3 is 15 amino acids long. The trim removed 4 bases at V and 5 bases at J, leaving 5 bases unmatched.

This chain uses TRBV29-1 with TRBJ2-7; 11 nucleotides agree with TRBD2. Germline V gene sequence: CDR1 SQVTM, CDR2 ANQGSEA. Trimming took 6 bases from V and 4 from J; bases not matched to a gene: 2. There are 12 residues in the CDR3. The CDR3 loop is CSVTSGEYEQYF. For the CDR3, the DNA is TGCAGCGTGACTAGCGGGGAGTACGAGCAGTACTTC.

This clonotype was found a few times. The chain links TRBV7-9 to TRBJ1-2; 10 nucleotides align to TRBD1. Germline values: CDR1 SEHNR, CDR2 FQNEAQ (reference sequence). Losses at the gene ends were 5 bases for V and 4 bases for J; bases not matched to a gene: 7. This CDR3 contains 15 residues. The CDR3 loop is CASSNTDRGPYGYTF. CDR3 in DNA: TGTGCCAGCAGCAACACCGACAGGGGGCCCTATGGCTACACCTTC. Full variable domain (outside the CDR3, taken from reference TRBV7-9 and TRBJ1-2): DTGVSQNPRHKITKRGQNVTFRCDPISEHNRLYWYRQTLGQGPEFLTYFQNEAQLEKSRLLSDRFSAERPKGSFSTLEIQRTEQGDSAMYLCASSNTDRGPYGYTFGSGTRLTVV.

The chain's CDR3 is CASSLLQGYSPLHF. In DNA form, the CDR3 reads TGTGCCAGCAGCTTATTACAGGGTTATTCACCCCTCCACTTT. The V gene is TRBV7-8, the J gene TRBJ1-6, with D tentatively TRBD1 (6 bases). Germline values: CDR1 SGHVS, CDR2 FQNEAQ. There are 14 residues in the CDR3. The V end was cut by 2 bases, the J end by 8 bases, with 10 bases between. Together with reference TRBV7-8 and TRBJ1-6, the CDR3 gives the full variable domain: GAGVSQSPRYKVAKRGQDVALRCDPISGHVSLFWYQQALGQGPEFLTYFQNEAQLDKSGLPSDRFFAERPEGSVSTLKIQRTQQEDSAVYLCASSLLQGYSPLHFGNGTRLTVT.

V and J are TRBV20-1 and TRBJ2-1; TRBD2 agrees at 10 bases. V lost 8 bases, J lost 4 bases, and 17 bases stayed unmatched. The CDR3 is made up of 17 amino acids. Germline V gene lookup returns CDR1 DFQATT and CDR2 SNEGSKA (reference sequence). As DNA, the CDR3 is TGCAGTACCCAACTAGCGGGATTACACCCTACATACAATGAGCAGTTCTTC. Residues: CSTQLAGLHPTYNEQFF.

This clonotype was detected only a few times. The chain joins TRBV2 to TRBJ2-1; 8 positions match TRBD2. This CDR3 region has 16 residues. Germline V CDR1 and CDR2: SNHLY, FYNNEI. Trimming cost V 6 bases and J 2 bases; bases outside gene matches: 9. In DNA form, the CDR3 reads TGTGCCAGCAGCGTACTTGGTAGCGGGACCTACAATGAGCAGTTCTTC. Amino acid sequence: CASSVLGSGTYNEQFF.

V is TRBV3-1 and J is TRBJ1-1; D is possibly TRBD1 (6 bases). V was cut by 1 base and J by 4 bases, with 7 bases left in between. This CDR3 comprises 13 residues. The germline CDR1 and CDR2 sequences are LGHDT and YNNKEL (reference sequence). The CDR3 sequence: CASSQVGGTEAFF. Written as DNA, the CDR3 is TGTGCCAGCAGCCAAGTAGGGGGCACTGAAGCTTTCTTT. Combining the CDR3 with reference TRBV3-1 and TRBJ1-1 gives the whole variable domain DTAVSQTPKYLVTQMGNDKSIKCEQNLGHDTMYWYKQDSKKFLKIMFSYNNKELIINETVPNRFSPKSPDKAHLNLHINSLELGDSAVYFCASSQVGGTEAFFGQGTRLTVV.

This clonotype was picked up a small number of times. The chain recombines TRBV5-5 with TRBJ1-5; no clear D gene. Trimming shortened V by 0 bases and J by 9 bases, and 16 bases separated the two germline ends. Germline V CDR1 and CDR2: SGHKS, YYEKEE (reference sequence). This CDR3 region has 15 residues. The CDR3 spells CASSLVMSGMGPQHF. CDR3 coding DNA: TGTGCCAGCAGCTTGGTTATGTCCGGGATGGGGCCCCAGCATTTT.

This clonotype was seen a few times. The chain is built from TRBV2 and TRBJ1-4, with TRBD1 matching over 8 bases. Germline V gene data show CDR1 as SNHLY and CDR2 as FYNNEI. This CDR3 comprises 14 residues. The trim removed 6 bases at V and 5 bases at J, leaving 5 bases unmatched. Here the CDR3 reads CASSQGAGNEKLFF. CDR3 nucleotides: TGTGCCAGCAGCCAGGGGGCAGGGAATGAAAAACTGTTTTTT.

The CDR3 DNA is TGTGCCAGCAGTTCCGAGCCAGAAATACAGGGCATTGATGTTGCAGATACGCAGTATTTT. As protein: CASSSEPEIQGIDVADTQYF. The V gene is TRBV12-3 or TRBV12-4, the J gene TRBJ2-3; possibly TRBD1 for D (6 bases). This CDR3 spans 20 amino acids. The ends were cut back, 4 bases at V and 4 bases at J, with 30 bases in the middle.

The rearrangement joins TRBV4-3 to TRBJ2-1; 11 nucleotides match TRBD2. This CDR3 contains 20 residues. V gave up 3 bases and J gave up 0 bases; unmatched junction bases: 13. Germline V gene sequence: CDR1 LGHNA, CDR2 YSLEER. CDR3 protein: CASSHLSGLAGLSSYNEQFF. DNA of the CDR3: TGCGCCAGCAGCCACCTATCCGGACTAGCGGGCCTCAGCTCCTACAATGAGCAGTTCTTC.

In its sample, this clonotype was seen many times. The rearrangement uses TRBV5-1 and TRBJ2-7; D is possibly TRBD1 (6 bases). Looked up from germline, CDR1 is SGHRS and CDR2 is YFSETQ. The CDR3 totals 13 residues. V dropped 6 bases and J dropped 6 bases, with 16 bases sitting between them. CDR3 DNA sequence: TGCGCCAGCAATGACGACAGGCTTGGCGAGCAGTACTTC. This encodes CASNDDRLGEQYF.

This clonotype was counted only a few times. The CDR3 reads CATSGERVARWTAKTYEQYF. In DNA form, the CDR3 reads TGTGCCACCAGTGGAGAAAGGGTAGCGCGTTGGACCGCGAAAACCTACGAGCAGTACTTC. The chain has TRBV24-1 and TRBJ2-7; maybe TRBD2 (5 bases). Per the germline V gene, CDR1 is KGHDR and CDR2 is SFDVKD. Trimming shortened V by 5 bases and J by 2 bases, and 30 bases separated the two germline ends. CDR3 length: 20 amino acids.

This rearrangement joins TRBV20-1 to TRBJ1-1; maybe TRBD1 (6 bases). There are 13 residues in the CDR3. From germline, CDR1 is DFQATT and CDR2 SNEGSKA (reference sequence). Trimming left V 1 base short and J 4 bases short, with 10 bases between. This CDR3 reads CSARAGAGTEAFF. The CDR3 nucleotides are TGCAGTGCTAGAGCGGGGGCTGGCACTGAAGCTTTCTTT.

The rearrangement uses TRBV6-5 and TRBJ2-3; D is ambiguous. CDR1 is MNHEY and CDR2 is SVGAGI in the germline V gene. Trimming shortened V by 2 bases and J by 6 bases, and 9 bases separated the two germline ends. The CDR3 has 13 amino acids. The CDR3 coding sequence is TGTGCCAGCAGTTACACCCGGCTGGATACGCAGTATTTT. Its protein product is CASSYTRLDTQYF.

The gene calls are TRBV28 and TRBJ2-4; possible D gene TRBD1, 5 bases. Germline loops: CDR1 MDHEN, CDR2 SYDVKM. The V end lost 6 bases, the J end lost 7 bases, and 13 bases lay between the germline ends. The CDR3 loop spans 13 amino acids. The CDR3 sequence is CASRSGSGNIQYF. CDR3 nucleotides: TGTGCCAGCAGGTCAGGGTCTGGGAACATTCAGTACTTC.

In nucleotides, the CDR3 is TGTGCCACCAGTGATTCTAGCGGGGGGGCCGGTGAGCAGTTCTTC. This codes for CATSDSSGGAGEQFF. The chain combines TRBV24-1 with TRBJ2-1, with 12 bases identical to TRBD2. This CDR3 contains 15 residues. V lost 2 bases to trimming and J lost 9 bases; unmatched junction nucleotides: 4. Germline V lookup: CDR1 KGHDR, CDR2 SFDVKD.

This clonotype showed up just a few times. The chain combines TRBV20-1 with TRBJ1-5; D gene ambiguous. This CDR3 is built from 14 residues. Germline lookup yields CDR1 DFQATT and CDR2 SNEGSKA (reference sequence). The V gene lost 4 bases and the J gene lost 0 bases, with 10 bases spanning the gap. In DNA form, the CDR3 reads TGCAGTGCTAACCCCGTCGTTAGCAATCAGCCCCAGCATTTT. Its translation: CSANPVVSNQPQHF.

The chain links TRBV27 to TRBJ1-3; 7 bases match TRBD1. V shed 0 bases, J shed 0 bases, and the junction held 5 bases outside the gene matches. Germline values: CDR1 MNHEY, CDR2 SMNVEV (reference sequence). CDR3 length equals 17 residues. The CDR3 sequence is CASSLSGGKISGNTIYF. As DNA, the CDR3 is TGTGCCAGCAGTTTATCAGGGGGCAAGATCTCTGGAAACACCATATATTTT.